This TCR beta chain was recorded in a study of T cells in Graves' hyperthyroidism and ophthalmopathy. Study as a whole: Peripheral blood was taken when the disease was first diagnosed, before any treatment began. Study-wide results and caveats: Model predictions of ophthalmopathy came a median roughly 6.7 months before onset.

This clonotype has at least ten counts. Its antigen is currently unknown. Trimming stripped 4 bases from V and 1 base from J, with 14 bases between. The CDR3 spans 15 residues. Germline CDR1 SGHRS, CDR2 YFSETQ. Amplification of TCR beta CDR3 regions was performed using RNA transcripts as template. Carried out on the TCR CDR3, a first-round RT-PCR used the HTBI primer set. Via MiXCR, TCRdb re-called the multiplex PCR reads, giving one row per CDR3 protein. The repertoire holds a few hundred thousand distinct CDR3 sequences, with roughly 20% as singletons. At least 3 on the Clinical Activity Score was recorded for ophthalmopathy patients, who also had NOSPECS grade at least 4 and duration under 3 months. Diagnostic assessment was based on clinical symptoms, serum thyroxine and TRAb, thyroid ultrasound and orbital computed tomography.

The sequence came from a woman aged 40 to 50 with Graves' ophthalmopathy. Source material: blood. The rearrangement links TRBV5-1 to TRBJ1-1; D may be TRBD1 (6 bases). CDR3 region: CASSDVQGGNTEAFF. The CDR3 DNA reads as TGCGCCAGCAGCGACGTACAGGGTGGGAACACTGAAGCTTTCTTT.